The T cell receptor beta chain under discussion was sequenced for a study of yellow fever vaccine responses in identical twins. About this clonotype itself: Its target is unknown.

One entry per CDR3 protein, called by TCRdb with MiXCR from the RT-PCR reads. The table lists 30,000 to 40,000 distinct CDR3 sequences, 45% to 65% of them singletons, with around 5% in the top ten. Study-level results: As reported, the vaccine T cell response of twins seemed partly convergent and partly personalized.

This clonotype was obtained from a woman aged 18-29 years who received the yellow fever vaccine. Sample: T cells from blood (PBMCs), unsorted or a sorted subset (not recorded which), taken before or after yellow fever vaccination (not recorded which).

Written as DNA, the CDR3 is TGTGCCAGCAGCGCCGCCCTCTATCTAGCGGGGTTCACAGATACGCAGTATTTT. Its translation: CASSAALYLAGFTDTQYF. The gene calls are TRBV11-3 and TRBJ2-3; 9 bases agree with TRBD2. The CDR3 is made up of 18 amino acids. Per germline, CDR1 SGHNT and CDR2 YENEEA. The V gene end was trimmed by 5 bases and the J gene end by 2 bases; junction bases not matched to a gene: 14.